This T cell receptor beta chain was sequenced in a study of T cell changes during pregnancy in multiple sclerosis (dated by TCRdb to the late 2010s). Regarding the study in general: In women with multiple sclerosis, the researchers looked at how the T cell repertoire shifted as pregnancy progressed.

The CDR3 spans 14 residues, from the cysteine through the phenylalanine. The read is trimmed to its CDR3 DNA, 42 bases read in frame from base 1. Per the germline V gene (reference sequence), MNHEY is the CDR1 and SMNVEV is the CDR2. V is shortened by 8 bases, J by 0 bases, and the region joining them spans 11 bases. A remark on this clone: No antigen is known for it. Per-base qualities were not stored, and no clone one base away is much larger.

The receptor library was made with the immunoSEQ multiplex PCR assay. TCRdb holds this immuneACCESS table with in-frame rearrangements only. Some clones are missing; in checked studies, unresolved V genes explain under half, and the rest has no known cause. In all, the sample holds 84,000 or so clones, and approximately 94% of those were seen once. About 0.84% of the sample lies in the top ten. Recombination connected TRBV27 to TRBJ1-3; the D gene is unclear. The material sequenced was peripheral blood, taken in the third trimester of pregnancy. This receptor was taken from a female donor with multiple sclerosis, enrolled in a pregnancy study. For the CDR3, the sequence is CASGGLSSGNTIYF. Read as DNA, the sequence is TGTGCCAGCGGCGGGTTAAGCTCTGGAAACACCATATATTTT.